The sequence of this T cell receptor (beta chain) was determined in a study of CD8+CD57+ T cells in acquired aplastic anemia. This clonotype has at least ten counts. The ends were cut back, 3 bases at V and 4 bases at J, with 6 bases in the middle. CDR3 size: 12 residues. Germline V CDR1 and CDR2: SGHDN, FVKESK. Profiling of TCR beta VDJ combinations and CDR3 sequences used genomic DNA as template. TCRdb itself ran the reads through MiXCR, one entry per CDR3 protein. Of around 180,000 distinct CDR3 sequences in the sample, just under 65% were seen once. This receptor was identified in a human donor in good health. The sample taken for sequencing was sorted CD4+, CD8+, or CD8+CD57+ T cells (not recorded which) from PBMCs. The chain couples TRBV14 to TRBJ1-2; D not resolved. CDR3 DNA: TGTGCCAGCAGCCAGGATCGCTATGGCTACACCTTC. Translation gives CASSQDRYGYTF.